What follows are 26 T cell receptor beta chains derived from one specimen sequenced in a study of naive and memory T cell subsets. The SP2 primer and nested alpha and beta constant region primers amplified ligated cDNA in four rounds. Each CDR3 protein gets one entry after TCRdb re-called the 5' RACE reads with MiXCR. The profile covers around 56,000 distinct CDR3 sequences, with over 6% appearing a single time and about 8.9% taken by the ten largest. TCR cDNA received a 3' ligated oligonucleotide that carried a UMI. The receptors were sampled from a female donor in good health.

This clonotype was observed a few times. The chain links TRBV7-9 to TRBJ2-1; D unresolved. This CDR3 region has 13 residues. The germline V and J ends were trimmed by 6 bases and 3 bases, with 9 bases remaining between them. CDR1 is SEHNR, CDR2 FQNEAQ, per germline (reference sequence). The CDR3 DNA reads TGTGCCAGCAGTTGGACCGGCTACAATGAGCAGTTCTTC. Amino acid sequence: CASSWTGYNEQFF.

This clonotype was picked up many times. This sequence joins TRBV19 and TRBJ2-3; D gene unclear. Per the germline V gene, CDR1 is LNHDA and CDR2 is SQIVND (reference sequence). Trimming removed 3 bases from V and 6 bases from J, with 13 bases in between. CDR3 length equals 14 residues. CDR3 sequence (DNA): TGTGCCAGTAGTATGATGGCCTCCAGGGATACGCAGTATTTT. Its protein is CASSMMASRDTQYF.

The chain joins TRBV3-1 to TRBJ2-2, with D perhaps TRBD2 (6 bases). Germline V gives CDR1 LGHDT, CDR2 YNNKEL (reference sequence). Deletions cut 1 base from V and 0 bases from J, with 6 bases between. The CDR3 runs to 15 residues. This chain's CDR3 is CASSQGLANTGELFF. For the CDR3, the DNA is TGTGCCAGCAGCCAAGGACTAGCGAACACCGGGGAGCTGTTTTTT. Full variable domain (outside the CDR3, taken from reference TRBV3-1 and TRBJ2-2): DTAVSQTPKYLVTQMGNDKSIKCEQNLGHDTMYWYKQDSKKFLKIMFSYNNKELIINETVPNRFSPKSPDKAHLNLHINSLELGDSAVYFCASSQGLANTGELFFGEGSRLTVL.

In its sample, this clonotype was seen many times. The gene calls are TRBV4-3 and TRBJ1-6; no clear D. V dropped 0 bases and J dropped 9 bases, with 6 bases sitting between them. CDR3 size: 13 residues. CDR1 and CDR2 (germline): LGHNA, YSLEER. The chain's CDR3 is CASSQDRGSPLHF. For the CDR3, the DNA is TGCGCCAGCAGCCAAGATCGCGGTTCACCCCTCCACTTT.

This clonotype has a handful of counts. This chain uses TRBV11-2 with TRBJ1-1, with 9 bases aligning to TRBD1. The length of the CDR3 is 15 residues. V lost 8 bases, J lost 3 bases, and 10 bases stayed unmatched. Germline V gives CDR1 SGHAT, CDR2 FQNNGV. This CDR3 is CASRQTGGSYTEAFF. For the CDR3, the DNA is TGTGCCAGCCGTCAGACAGGGGGATCGTACACTGAAGCTTTCTTT.

This clonotype occurred a few times. The chain has TRBV28 and TRBJ2-7; 7 bases are shared with TRBD1. Germline CDR1 is MDHEN and CDR2 is SYDVKM. This CDR3 region has 16 residues. V lost 6 bases and J lost 2; bases outside the gene matches: 13. CDR3 bases: TGTGCCAGCAGCGCCGCATCGATGCAGGGGGCCTACGAGCAGTACTTC. Its protein product is CASSAASMQGAYEQYF. The entire variable domain, with the rest obtained from reference TRBV28 and TRBJ2-7, is as follows: DVKVTQSSRYLVKRTGEKVFLECVQDMDHENMFWYRQDPGLGLRLIYFSYDVKMKEKGDIPEGYSVSREKKERFSLILESASTNQTSMYLCASSAASMQGAYEQYFGPGTRLTVT.

This clonotype was counted between two and nine times. Because the CDR3 is missing its conserved closing phenylalanine or tryptophan, this is likely a read error. The chain combines TRBV30 with TRBJ1-1, with a possible D match to TRBD1 (6 bases). The CDR3 spans 12 residues. Germline lookup yields CDR1 GTSNPN and CDR2 SVGIG (reference sequence). Here the CDR3 reads CVEQGLNTEAFL. CDR3 coding DNA: TGTGTCGAACAGGGCTTGAACACTGAAGCTTTCCTT.

This clonotype was detected ten times or more. The chain links TRBV6-2 or TRBV6-3 to TRBJ1-2; D is ambiguous. The V gene lost 5 bases and the J gene lost 4 bases, with 8 bases spanning the gap. Germline loops: CDR1 MNHEY, CDR2 SVGEGT. CDR3 length: 12 residues. Here the CDR3 reads CASSPSTYGYTF. Here the CDR3 DNA reads TGTGCCAGCAGTCCCAGCACCTATGGCTACACCTTC.

The chain is built from TRBV5-4 and TRBJ2-3; the D is unclear. Germline-derived CDR1 and CDR2 are SGHNT and YYREEE (reference sequence). The CDR3 sequence is 16 residues long. V dropped 2 bases and J dropped 3 bases, with 16 bases sitting between them. This CDR3 is CASSFPPGQSTDTQYF. In DNA form, the CDR3 reads TGTGCCAGCAGCTTCCCTCCGGGCCAGTCAACAGATACGCAGTATTTT.

The chain uses TRBV7-2 and TRBJ1-1; unclear D gene. CDR3 length: 13 residues. Looked up from germline, CDR1 is SGHTA and CDR2 is FQGNSA. The V and J ends lost 1 base and 5 bases respectively, with 8 bases between them. CDR3 in DNA: TGTGCCAGCAGCTTAGAGAGGTGGACTGAAGCTTTCTTT. The encoded protein is CASSLERWTEAFF.

This chain connects TRBV18 to TRBJ2-2, with D possibly being TRBD1 or TRBD2 (5 bases each). V was shortened by 6 bases and J by 4 bases, with 15 bases between the two germline ends. This CDR3 is 15 amino acids long. Germline V gene sequence: CDR1 KGHSH, CDR2 LQKENI. CDR3 in DNA: TGTGCCAGCTCGCCGGGACGCCCGGGCACCGGGGAGCTGTTTTTT. As protein: CASSPGRPGTGELFF.

This sequence joins TRBV11-2 and TRBJ2-7; maybe TRBD1 (5 bases). There are 14 residues in the CDR3. The germline gives CDR1 SGHAT, CDR2 FQNNGV. V lost 1 base, J lost 5 bases, and 12 bases lay in between. The CDR3, as DNA: TGTGCCAGCAGCTTAGGGGGCTTTCGGAACGAGCAGTACTTC. It yields the protein CASSLGGFRNEQYF.

This clonotype occurred a few times. This chain joins TRBV5-4 and TRBJ1-6, with 10 positions matching TRBD1. The CDR3 consists of 15 residues. J was trimmed by 10 bases and V by 1 base; bases with no gene match: 5. The germline V gene has CDR1 SGHNT and CDR2 YYREEE (reference sequence). DNA for the CDR3: TGTGCCAGCAGCTTGCGGGACAGGGGAGAATCACCCCTCCACTTT. Encoded protein: CASSLRDRGESPLHF.

This clonotype has just a few counts. J is TRBJ1-2 and V is TRBV5-4; no clear D gene. Trimming stripped 3 bases from V and 4 bases from J, with 10 bases between. CDR3 size: 13 residues. CDR1 SGHNT and CDR2 YYREEE come from the germline V gene (reference sequence). The CDR3 DNA sequence: TGTGCCAGCAGCTCCGTACGGGGCTATGGCTACACCTTC. Its protein product is CASSSVRGYGYTF.

This clonotype was recorded at least ten times. The V call is TRBV11-2, the J call TRBJ1-1; possible D gene TRBD1, 6 bases. The V end was cut by 8 bases, the J end by 4 bases, with 14 bases between. This CDR3 is built from 13 residues. CDR1 is SGHAT, CDR2 FQNNGV, per germline. The CDR3 DNA is TGTGCCAGCTCCCCTACAGGGAGCACTGAAGCTTTCTTT. It encodes CASSPTGSTEAFF. Full variable domain (missing parts from reference TRBV11-2 and TRBJ1-1): EAGVAQSPRYKIIEKRQSVAFWCNPISGHATLYWYQQILGQGPKLLIQFQNNGVVDDSQLPKDRFSAERLKGVDSTLKIQPAKLEDSAVYLCASSPTGSTEAFFGQGTRLTVV.

The rearrangement uses TRBV19 and TRBJ2-7; a weak D match, TRBD1 (5 bases). Looked up from germline, CDR1 is LNHDA and CDR2 is SQIVND (reference sequence). V lost 5 bases, J lost 3 bases, and 14 bases lay in between. This CDR3 is built from 14 residues. Written as DNA, the CDR3 is TGTGCCAGTAGTCGGCAAGACAGTCTCTACGAGCAGTACTTC. Translation gives CASSRQDSLYEQYF.

This clonotype has at least ten counts. The chain uses TRBV10-2 and TRBJ1-2; D gene unclear. The germline CDR1 and CDR2 sequences are WSHSY and SAAADI. Trimming pared 2 bases from V and 0 bases from J, leaving 10 bases between. The CDR3 contains 15 residues. The CDR3 protein is CASSEEFFANYGYTF. For the CDR3, the DNA is TGCGCCAGCAGTGAGGAGTTTTTCGCTAACTATGGCTACACCTTC.

The rearrangement uses TRBV6-2 or TRBV6-3 and TRBJ2-3; no clear D. The germline V gene has CDR1 MNHEY and CDR2 SVGEGT. The V end lost 4 bases, the J end lost 0 bases, and 5 bases lay between the germline ends. The CDR3 is 13 amino acids. CDR3 loop: CASSFGSTDTQYF. CDR3 in DNA: TGTGCCAGCAGTTTTGGGAGCACAGATACGCAGTATTTT.

The V gene is TRBV5-1, the J gene TRBJ1-1; perhaps TRBD1 as D (5 bases). The ends were cut back, 4 bases at V and 0 bases at J, with 16 bases in the middle. The CDR3 extends over 16 amino acids. Germline V gene sequence: CDR1 SGHRS, CDR2 YFSETQ. CDR3 sequence: CASSLRQKTMNTEAFF. CDR3 DNA sequence: TGCGCCAGCAGCCTCAGACAGAAAACTATGAACACTGAAGCTTTCTTT.

This clonotype was counted only a few times. The rearrangement joins TRBV7-3 to TRBJ1-2; tentatively, D is TRBD1 (6 bases). Germline loops: CDR1 SGHTA, CDR2 FQGTGA. Between the trimmed V and J ends, which lost 5 bases and 12 bases, there was a span of 22 bases. CDR3 length equals 14 residues. CDR3 in DNA: TGTGCCAGCAGCACCCGTGGGGGGGCGGGAGGCGACACCTTC. Amino acids: CASSTRGGAGGDTF. The full variable domain, in which reference TRBV7-3 and TRBJ1-2 provide the parts outside the CDR3, is GAGVSQTPSNKVTEKGKYVELRCDPISGHTALYWYRQSLGQGPEFLIYFQGTGAADDSGLPNDRFFAVRPEGSVSTLKIQRTERGDSAVYLCASSTRGGAGGDTFGSGTRLTVV.

Many counts were recorded for this clonotype. The chain links TRBV7-3 to TRBJ2-7; TRBD1 aligns across 8 bases. Germline V gene sequence: CDR1 SGHTA, CDR2 FQGTGA. The CDR3 spans 13 residues. V gave up 4 bases and J gave up 7 bases; unmatched junction bases: 6. CDR3 bases: TGTGCCAGCAGCTCCCAGGGGGCGGGGGAGCAGTACTTC. Its protein product is CASSSQGAGEQYF.

The V gene is TRBV6-2 or TRBV6-3, the J gene TRBJ2-1; 8 bases line up with TRBD2. CDR1 and CDR2 (germline): MNHEY, SVGEGT. The junction had 12 bases not matched to a gene; V was cut back by 7 bases and J by 7 bases. CDR3 size: 15 residues. Here the CDR3 DNA reads TGTGCCAGCATCCGAAAGGGACTAGGCGAAAATGAGCAGTTCTTC. Translated: CASIRKGLGENEQFF.

This clonotype turned up a few times. The chain recombines TRBV5-6 with TRBJ2-1; a possible D gene is TRBD2 (5 bases). The CDR3 contains 14 residues. Per germline, CDR1 SGHDT and CDR2 YYEEEE. V lost 6 bases, J lost 8 bases, and 18 bases lay in between. The CDR3 here is CASTPRELSDEQFF. CDR3 in DNA: TGTGCCAGCACCCCGAGGGAGTTATCCGATGAGCAGTTCTTC.

Ten or more counts support this clonotype. This sequence joins TRBV20-1 and TRBJ2-1; TRBD2 aligns across 13 bases. CDR1 and CDR2 from the germline V gene are DFQATT and SNEGSKA (reference sequence). Trimming removed 6 bases from V and 4 bases from J; junction bases left unmatched: 9. There are 16 residues in the CDR3. The CDR3 DNA reads TGCAGTGCCCCAGGACTAGCGGGGGAGAAGTACAATGAGCAGTTCTTC. Translation: CSAPGLAGEKYNEQFF.

J is TRBJ2-1 and V is TRBV5-4, with TRBD1 as a possible D gene (6 bases). The CDR3 is made up of 13 amino acids. In germline, CDR1 is SGHNT, CDR2 YYREEE (reference sequence). Trimming cost V 4 bases and J 4 bases, with 9 bases left between them. This CDR3 is CASSQTGYNEQFF. CDR3 nucleotide sequence: TGTGCCAGCAGCCAAACAGGGTACAATGAGCAGTTCTTC.

In its sample, this clonotype was seen many times. This chain's CDR3 is CSVHPGEGNTEAFF. The CDR3 bases are TGCAGCGTTCACCCCGGGGAGGGGAACACTGAAGCTTTCTTT. The chain uses TRBV29-1 and TRBJ1-1; D unclear. Germline V gene lookup returns CDR1 SQVTM and CDR2 ANQGSEA. The CDR3 totals 14 residues. Trimming shortened V by 5 bases and J by 1 base, and 14 bases separated the two germline ends. The variable domain in full, with the rest retrieved from reference TRBV29-1 and TRBJ1-1, is SAVISQKPSRDICQRGTSLTIQCQVDSQVTMMFWYRQQPGQSLTLIATANQGSEATYESGFVIDKFPISRPNLTFSTLTVSNMSPEDSSIYLCSVHPGEGNTEAFFGQGTRLTVV.